Listed below are T cell receptor beta chains from one sample, sequenced in a study of T cells after yellow fever vaccination. TCRdb re-called the 5' RACE reads through MiXCR, storing one row per CDR3 protein. Of tens of thousands of distinct CDR3 sequences listed, roughly 7.4% are singletons. This material consisted of CD8+ T cells sorted from PBMCs, taken 15 days after the yellow fever booster vaccination. These receptors all stem from a man between 25 and 39 years old who received the YFV17D yellow fever vaccine. The CDR3 runs from the conserved cysteine through the conserved F or W. The order of the fields is clone size, J gene, V gene, D gene, CDR3 DNA, CDR3 protein. D genes are given only for firm matches. Only some rows state a clone size, as once, few, many or a class for expanded clones.

many,TRBJ2-7,TRBV11-1,-,TGTGCCAGCAGCAGTGGACTGTTCAGGGAATTTATACCCTACGAGCAGTACTTC,CASSSGLFREFIPYEQYF
many,TRBJ2-7,TRBV7-2,TRBD2,TGTGCCAGCAGCCCCCTAGGGACTAGCGGTACCTACGAGCAGTACTTC,CASSPLGTSGTYEQYF
many,TRBJ2-1,TRBV19,-,TGTGCCAGTAGTATAGTTCGGGACATGCGGTCCAATGAGCAGTTCTTC,CASSIVRDMRSNEQFF
many,TRBJ2-6,TRBV21-1,-,TGTGCCAGCAGCTCTCAGATAATAGCGGGAGGAGACTCTGGGGCCAACGTCCTGACTTTC,CASSSQIIAGGDSGANVLTF
many,TRBJ2-5,TRBV5-6,-,TGTGCCAGCAGCTTGATGGGAGACGGGTACCAAGAGACCCAGTACTTC,CASSLMGDGYQETQYF
-,TRBJ2-1,TRBV5-4,TRBD2,TGTGCCAGCAGCGTGACTAGCGGAGACAATGAGCAGTTCTTC,CASSVTSGDNEQFF
many,TRBJ2-1,TRBV12-3/TRBV12-4,-,TGTGCCAGCAGTTTTGGTGGTGAAGGCTCCTACAATGAGCAGTTCTTC,CASSFGGEGSYNEQFF
many,TRBJ1-5,TRBV30,-,TGTGCCTGGAGCACCCTCGCGGGTCAGCCCCAGCATTTT,CAWSTLAGQPQHF
many,TRBJ2-7,TRBV11-2,-,TGTGCCAGCAGCTTAGACCCCAACTTCGGCTACGAGCAGTACTTC,CASSLDPNFGYEQYF
-,TRBJ2-1,TRBV11-1,-,TGTGCCAGCCCCCCCGACTCGGGGCCGGGGAGCTCCTACAATGAGCAGTTCTTC,CASPPDSGPGSSYNEQFF
many,TRBJ2-3,TRBV10-2,-,TGCGCCAGCAGTGGGCCGGGACCTGCACTAGGCACAGATACGCAGTATTTT,CASSGPGPALGTDTQYF
many,TRBJ2-1,TRBV7-9,TRBD2,TGTGCCAGCAGCCCCACCGGGACTAGCGGAAACAATGAGCAGTTCTTC,CASSPTGTSGNNEQFF
many,TRBJ2-3,TRBV7-9,-,TGTGCCAGCAGTTCTACTTCGGATACGCAGTATTTT,CASSSTSDTQYF
many,TRBJ1-6,TRBV19,-,TGTGCCAGTAGTTTCAGAGGCTCCTATAATTCACCCCTCCACTTT,CASSFRGSYNSPLHF
many,TRBJ2-1,TRBV4-3,TRBD2,TGCGCCAGCAGCCTAGCGGGGGCCTCCTACAATGAGCAGTTCTTC,CASSLAGASYNEQFF
many,TRBJ1-1,TRBV10-2,-,TGCGCCAGCCGGCCGAGCGGGGGGGGCGTCGGGGACACTGAAGCTTTCTTT,CASRPSGGGVGDTEAFF
medium-sized,TRBJ2-1,TRBV7-6,-,TGTGCCAGCAGCTTAGTAGGGGAGGCCCCATACAATGAGCAGTTCTTC,CASSLVGEAPYNEQFF